This record looks at one T cell receptor beta chain sequence and its context. V lost 4 bases, J lost 5 bases, and 8 bases lay in between. The CDR3 has 12 amino acids. CDR1 SGHVS and CDR2 FQNEAQ come from the germline V gene. This specimen comes from a study of OX40 agonist ivuxolimab in advanced cancers. Assay used: immunoSEQ multiplex PCR; TCRdb lists only in-frame clones, some missing. This sample has about 60,000 clones, with about nine tenths found just once. This specimen consisted of CD4+ or CD8+ T cells sorted from blood, obtained in a trial of the OX40 agonist ivuxolimab. This TCR derives from an adult with an advanced solid tumor such as melanoma, head and neck, liver or kidney cancer. V gene TRBV7-8 combines with J gene TRBJ1-1; D gene ambiguous. DNA of the CDR3: TGTGCCAGCAGCTCCCGGGGTACTGAAGCTTTCTTT. Amino acids: CASSSRGTEAFF. Full variable domain (missing parts from reference TRBV7-8 and TRBJ1-1): GAGVSQSPRYKVAKRGQDVALRCDPISGHVSLFWYQQALGQGPEFLTYFQNEAQLDKSGLPSDRFFAERPEGSVSTLKIQRTQQEDSAVYLCASSSRGTEAFFGQGTRLTVV.